This T cell receptor (beta chain) was identified in a study of human T cells and chemical hapten exposure. The junction had 8 bases not matched to a gene; V was cut back by 7 bases and J by 9 bases. This CDR3 spans 11 amino acids. The germline gives CDR1 SQVTM, CDR2 ANQGSEA. TCRdb processed the RACE reads anew with MiXCR; each CDR3 protein has one entry. Of around 69,000 distinct CDR3 sequences listed, approximately 9.4% are singletons. Sample time point: patch test 1, 2 weeks after DPC sensitization. Treatment described: therapeutic diphenylcyclopropenone sensitization with weekly scalp DPC. This clonotype showed up many times.

The chain is built from TRBV29-1 and TRBJ1-1; TRBD1 matches at 7 bases. This TCR was sampled from a woman between 40 and 50 years old with alopecia areata. Some clones in this sample may be carry-over from other donors' samples. The sequencing here drew on whole blood, taken in connection with sensitization to the hapten diphenylcyclopropenone (DPC). The CDR3 is CSGSRDRQAFF. The CDR3, as DNA: TGCAGCGGCTCCCGGGACAGACAAGCTTTCTTT.